A single count supports the clone carrying this T cell receptor beta chain. The antigen is unknown. This sample is part of a study of breast tumors, draining lymph nodes, adjacent tissues. TCRdb re-called the multiplex PCR reads through MiXCR, storing one row per CDR3 protein. The sample holds roughly 100,000 distinct CDR3 sequences, around 30% seen once. Whole-study results and caveats: Tumor T cell lymph node origin was a supported hypothesis, not proven.

J lost 3 bases, V lost 2 bases, and 7 bases had no gene match. The CDR3 totals 16 residues. CDR1 and CDR2 (germline): SGHRS, YFSETQ. Axillary draining lymph nodes of breast cancer patients supplied the node samples. This rearrangement joins TRBV5-1 to TRBJ2-7, with 11 bases aligning to TRBD1. The material sequenced was axillary lymph node tissue. This TCR was sampled from a female donor with breast cancer. Some clones in this sample may be carry-over from other donors' samples. The CDR3 spells CASSFDTGTGGYEQYF. The CDR3 DNA reads as TGCGCCAGCAGCTTTGACACCGGGACAGGGGGCTACGAGCAGTACTTC.